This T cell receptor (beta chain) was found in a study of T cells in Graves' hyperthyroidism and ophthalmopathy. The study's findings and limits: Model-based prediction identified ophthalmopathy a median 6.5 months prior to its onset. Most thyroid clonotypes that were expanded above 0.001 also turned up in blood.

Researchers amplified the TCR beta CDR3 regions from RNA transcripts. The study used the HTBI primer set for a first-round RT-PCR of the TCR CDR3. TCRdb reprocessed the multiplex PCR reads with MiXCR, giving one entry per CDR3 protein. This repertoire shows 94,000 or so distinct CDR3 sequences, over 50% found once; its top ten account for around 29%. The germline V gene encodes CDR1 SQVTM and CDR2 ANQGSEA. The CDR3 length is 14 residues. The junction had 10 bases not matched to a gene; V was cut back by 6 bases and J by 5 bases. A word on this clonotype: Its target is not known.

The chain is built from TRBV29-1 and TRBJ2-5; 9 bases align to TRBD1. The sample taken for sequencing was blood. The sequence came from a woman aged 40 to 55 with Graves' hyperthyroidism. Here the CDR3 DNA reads TGCAGCGTGGGGGTGGGACAGGGATCGGAGACCCAGTACTTC. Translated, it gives CSVGVGQGSETQYF.